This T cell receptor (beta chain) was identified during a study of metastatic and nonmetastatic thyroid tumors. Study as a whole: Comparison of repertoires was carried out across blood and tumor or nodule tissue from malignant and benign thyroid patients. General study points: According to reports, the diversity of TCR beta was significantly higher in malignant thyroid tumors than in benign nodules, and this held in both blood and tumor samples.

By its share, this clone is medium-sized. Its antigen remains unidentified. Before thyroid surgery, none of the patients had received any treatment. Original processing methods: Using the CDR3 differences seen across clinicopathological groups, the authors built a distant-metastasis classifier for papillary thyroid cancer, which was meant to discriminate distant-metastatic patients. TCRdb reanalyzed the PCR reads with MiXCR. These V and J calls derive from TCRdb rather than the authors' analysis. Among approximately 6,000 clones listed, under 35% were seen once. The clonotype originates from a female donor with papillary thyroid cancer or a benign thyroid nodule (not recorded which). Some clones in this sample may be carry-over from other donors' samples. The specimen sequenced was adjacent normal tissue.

In DNA, the CDR3 is TGCGCCAGCAGCTTGGGCGAAACGGGACAGGGACGCTACGAGCAGTACTTC. This encodes CASSLGETGQGRYEQYF. The chain employs TRBV5-1 and TRBJ2-7; 9 bases are a match to TRBD1. From germline, CDR1 is SGHRS and CDR2 YFSETQ. This CDR3 has 17 amino acids. Trimming cost V 0 bases and J 3 bases; bases outside gene matches: 10.